This T cell receptor (beta chain) derives from a study of blood T cell repertoires in COVID-19. Study summary: The United States, Italy and Spain were the sources of the acute and convalescent COVID-19 samples. PBMCs, B-cell-depleted T cells, or T cells provided the cDNA or gDNA that made up the material.

The data were produced by immunoSEQ multiplex PCR, yet TCRdb's version contains in-frame clones alone and is incomplete. This sample has tens of thousands of clones, with about nine tenths found just once. The origin of this receptor is a man aged 50 to 59 with active COVID-19. The sequencing input was peripheral blood.

CDR3 in DNA: TGTGCCAGCAGCTCCACCTCAGGACAGACCGTCTATGGCTACACCTTC. Translation: CASSSTSGQTVYGYTF. The chain couples TRBV7-2 to TRBJ1-2; a possible D gene is TRBD1 (6 bases). Germline V gene lookup returns CDR1 SGHTA and CDR2 FQGNSA. V shed 4 bases and J shed 4 bases, with 19 bases lying between them. The CDR3 runs to 16 residues.